This T cell receptor beta chain originates from a study of blood T cells in healthy people across ages. Study results and caveats: Higher naive T cell percentage went strongly together with higher TCR beta diversity.

The CDR3 length is 14 residues. The V end was cut by 8 bases, the J end by 3 bases, with 15 bases between. Germline lookup yields CDR1 MNHEY and CDR2 SMNVEV (reference sequence). Only a few counts were recorded for this clonotype. Antigen: not known. Sample-barcoded 5' priming and a J-beta primer mix drove a second PCR of roughly 7 to 11 cycles. TCRdb analysed the 5' RACE reads with MiXCR anew, one entry per CDR3 protein. The sample gives hundreds of thousands of distinct CDR3 sequences, more than 40% of which show up once; around 20% is in the top ten. This sequence was found in a woman aged 55 to 70 in good health. The genes are TRBV27 and TRBJ2-3, with D possibly matching TRBD2 (5 bases). Sequenced sample: blood. This CDR3 is CASQYGGPTDTQYF. CDR3 nucleotide sequence: TGTGCCAGCCAGTACGGAGGTCCAACAGATACGCAGTATTTT.